This T cell receptor beta chain appears in the sequencing data of a study of blood T cell repertoires in COVID-19. The wider study: Samples representing acute and convalescent COVID-19 were sourced from the United States, Italy and Spain. From T cells, B-cell-depleted T cells, or PBMCs came the material, which was cDNA or gDNA.

In the original workflow: Reference gene primer amplification in the assay estimated nucleated cell counts. Data came from immunoSEQ multiplex PCR; TCRdb stores just in-frame clones and leaves some out. The V and J calls and clone size are taken from that table; D and trimming were inferred from the DNA. The repertoire consists of about 59,000 clones, with 70% to 85% occurring once and the leading ten covering around 9.7%. CDR1 is LNHDA, CDR2 SQIVND, per germline (reference sequence). The CDR3 sequence is 15 residues long. With 7 bases removed from V and 0 bases from J, the gap between germline ends came to 13 bases.

The receptor comes from a human donor in a cohort sampled during active COVID-19. The V gene is TRBV19, the J gene TRBJ2-4; D gene uncertain. The sequencing sample was made of peripheral blood. The CDR3 loop reads CASTPGGVAKNIQYF. Here the CDR3 DNA reads TGTGCCAGTACTCCCGGCGGTGTAGCCAAAAACATTCAGTACTTC. Complete variable domain (other parts from reference TRBV19 and TRBJ2-4): DGGITQSPKYLFRKEGQNVTLSCEQNLNHDAMYWYRQDPGQGLRLIYYSQIVNDFQKGDIAEGYSVSREKKESFPLTVTSAQKNPTAFYLCASTPGGVAKNIQYFGAGTRLSVL.